The clone carrying this T cell receptor (beta chain) was observed a few times. What it recognizes is unknown. Repertoires were generated with immunoSEQ multiplex PCR, while TCRdb's copy carries only in-frame clones and drops some. The sample comprises approximately 1,500 clones, roughly 25% of which are singletons, and roughly 20% rests with the top ten. These data originate in a study of T cells in localized non-small cell lung cancer. The CDR3 is 14 residues long. From germline, CDR1 is MNHGY and CDR2 SAAAGT. V lost 4 bases, J lost 5 bases, and 3 bases stayed unmatched. Study-wide points: Of the tissues analyzed, uninvolved adjacent lung showed maximal T cell clonality, greater than tumor. Prolonged overall survival went with higher T cell density in the blood.

The sequence was collected from a female donor of 60 years or more with stage II lung adenocarcinoma. This chain uses TRBV6-8 with TRBJ1-4, with 8 bases that match TRBD1. Specimen: lung tumor tissue, collected before any cancer treatment. In DNA form, the CDR3 reads TGTGCCAGCAGTTGGGGGGACAGGAATGAAAAACTGTTTTTT. Protein product: CASSWGDRNEKLFF.